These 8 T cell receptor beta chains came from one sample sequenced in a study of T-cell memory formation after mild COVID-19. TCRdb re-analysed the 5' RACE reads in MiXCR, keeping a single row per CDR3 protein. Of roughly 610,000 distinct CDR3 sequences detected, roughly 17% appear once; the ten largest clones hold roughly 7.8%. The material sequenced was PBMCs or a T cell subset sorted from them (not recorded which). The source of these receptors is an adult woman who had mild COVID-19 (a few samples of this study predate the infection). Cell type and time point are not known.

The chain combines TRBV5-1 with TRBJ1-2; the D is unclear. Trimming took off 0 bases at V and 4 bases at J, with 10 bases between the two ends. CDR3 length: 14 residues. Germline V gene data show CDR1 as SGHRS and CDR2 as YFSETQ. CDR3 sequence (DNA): TGCGCCAGCAGCTTGGCCCAGGAATCCTATGGCTACACCTTC. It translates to CASSLAQESYGYTF.

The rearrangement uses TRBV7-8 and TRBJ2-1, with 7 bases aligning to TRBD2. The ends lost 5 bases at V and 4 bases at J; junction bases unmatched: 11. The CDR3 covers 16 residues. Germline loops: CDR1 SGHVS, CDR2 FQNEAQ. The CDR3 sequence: CASSPKVGGSYNEQFF. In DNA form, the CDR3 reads TGTGCCAGCAGCCCTAAGGTTGGCGGGAGTTACAATGAGCAGTTCTTC. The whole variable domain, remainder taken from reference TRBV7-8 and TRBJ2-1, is GAGVSQSPRYKVAKRGQDVALRCDPISGHVSLFWYQQALGQGPEFLTYFQNEAQLDKSGLPSDRFFAERPEGSVSTLKIQRTQQEDSAVYLCASSPKVGGSYNEQFFGPGTRLTVL.

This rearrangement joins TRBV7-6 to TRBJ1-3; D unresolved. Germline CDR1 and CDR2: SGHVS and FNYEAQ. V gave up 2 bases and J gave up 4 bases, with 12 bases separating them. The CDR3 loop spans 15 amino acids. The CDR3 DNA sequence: TGTGCCAGCAGCTTACACCCTGCGGGAGGAAACACCATATATTTT. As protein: CASSLHPAGGNTIYF.

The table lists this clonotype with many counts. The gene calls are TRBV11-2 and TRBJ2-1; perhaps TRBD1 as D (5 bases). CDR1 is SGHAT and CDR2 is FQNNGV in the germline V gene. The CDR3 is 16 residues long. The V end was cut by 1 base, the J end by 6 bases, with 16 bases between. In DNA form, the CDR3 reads TGTGCCAGCAGCTTAGCAGGGCATGGGGCCGCCAATGAGCAGTTCTTC. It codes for CASSLAGHGAANEQFF.

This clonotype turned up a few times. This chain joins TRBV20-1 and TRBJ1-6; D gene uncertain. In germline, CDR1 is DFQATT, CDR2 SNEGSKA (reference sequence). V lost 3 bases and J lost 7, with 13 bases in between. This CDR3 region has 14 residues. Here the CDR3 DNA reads TGCAGTGCTAGGCCCAGGTCAATGAATTCACCCCTCCACTTT. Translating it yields CSARPRSMNSPLHF.

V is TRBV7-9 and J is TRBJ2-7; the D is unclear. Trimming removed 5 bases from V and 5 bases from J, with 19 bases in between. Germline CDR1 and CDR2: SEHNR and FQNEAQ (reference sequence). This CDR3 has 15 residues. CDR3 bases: TGTGCCAGCAGCGGCCGGACCGTCCCCCGGGACGAGCAGTACTTC. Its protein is CASSGRTVPRDEQYF.

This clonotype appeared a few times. CDR3 sequence: CASRTNYEQYF. The CDR3, as DNA: TGTGCCAGCAGGACCAATTACGAGCAGTACTTC. The chain links TRBV6-2 or TRBV6-3 to TRBJ2-7; D is uncertain. This CDR3 spans 11 amino acids. V lost 6 bases, J lost 4 bases, and 7 bases lay in between. Germline assignment: CDR1 MNHEY and CDR2 SVGEGT.

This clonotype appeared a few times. As DNA, the CDR3 is TGTGCCAGCAGTTGGGGCGGGGTGATTAATGAGCAGTTCTTC. Its translation is CASSWGGVINEQFF. The chain has TRBV6-2 or TRBV6-3 and TRBJ2-1, with D possibly matching TRBD2 (6 bases). This CDR3 is built from 14 residues. V lost 4 bases and J lost 7, with 14 bases in between. Germline values: CDR1 MNHEY, CDR2 SVGEGT.